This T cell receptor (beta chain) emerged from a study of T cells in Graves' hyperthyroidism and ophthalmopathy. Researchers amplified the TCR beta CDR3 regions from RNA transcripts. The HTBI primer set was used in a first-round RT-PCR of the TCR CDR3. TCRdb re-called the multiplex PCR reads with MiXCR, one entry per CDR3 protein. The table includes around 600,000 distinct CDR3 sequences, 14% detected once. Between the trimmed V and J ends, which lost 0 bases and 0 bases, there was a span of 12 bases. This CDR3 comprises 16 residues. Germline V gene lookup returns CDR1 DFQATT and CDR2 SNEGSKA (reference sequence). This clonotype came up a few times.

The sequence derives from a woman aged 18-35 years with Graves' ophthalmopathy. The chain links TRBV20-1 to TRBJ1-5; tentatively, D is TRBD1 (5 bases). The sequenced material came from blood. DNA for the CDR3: TGCAGTGCTAGAGAATGGGGGAGCAGTAGCAATCAGCCCCAGCATTTT. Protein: CSAREWGSSSNQPQHF.